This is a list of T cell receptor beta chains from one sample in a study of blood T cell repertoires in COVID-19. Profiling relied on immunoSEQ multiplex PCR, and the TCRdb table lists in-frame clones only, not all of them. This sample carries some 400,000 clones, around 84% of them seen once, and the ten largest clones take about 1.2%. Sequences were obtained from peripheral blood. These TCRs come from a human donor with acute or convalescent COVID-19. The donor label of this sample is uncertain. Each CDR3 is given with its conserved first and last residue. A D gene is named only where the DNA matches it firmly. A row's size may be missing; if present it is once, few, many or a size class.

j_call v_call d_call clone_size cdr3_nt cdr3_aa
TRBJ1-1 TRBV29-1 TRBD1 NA TGCAGCGGGCTAGACAGGGCGGGGACTGAAGCTTTCTTT CSGLDRAGTEAFF
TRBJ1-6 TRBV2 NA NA TGTGCCAGCAGTAAGACATGGAATTCACCCCTCCACTTT CASSKTWNSPLHF
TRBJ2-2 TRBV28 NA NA TGTGCCAGCAGAAGCGGCCGGATCTCGAACACCGGGGAGCTGTTTTTT CASRSGRISNTGELFF
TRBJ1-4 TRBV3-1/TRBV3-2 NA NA TGTGCCAGCAGCCAAGGCGTTGGGGGGGAAAAACTGTTTTTT CASSQGVGGEKLFF
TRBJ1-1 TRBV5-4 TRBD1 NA TGTGCCAGCAGCTGGGGACAGGGCGGGAAGAACACTGAAGCTTTCTTT CASSWGQGGKNTEAFF
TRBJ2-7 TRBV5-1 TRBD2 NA TGCGCCAGCAGGACGGCGGGGGTGACTGGGGAGCAGTACTTC CASRTAGVTGEQYF
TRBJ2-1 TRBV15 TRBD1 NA TGTGCCACCAGCGTTCCCGGACAGGGGAGGTACAATGAGCAGTTCTTC CATSVPGQGRYNEQFF
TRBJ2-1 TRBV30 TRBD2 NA TGTGCCTGGAGTCGCGGGGGGTACAATGAGCAGTTCTTC CAWSRGGYNEQFF
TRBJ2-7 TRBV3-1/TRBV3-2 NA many TGTGCCAGCAGCCCGACACAGTCCTCCTACGAGCAGTACTTC CASSPTQSSYEQYF
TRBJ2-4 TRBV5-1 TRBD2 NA TGCGCCAGCAGCGTTGGGGCGGGAGGGAATGAAAACATTCAGTACTTC CASSVGAGGNENIQYF
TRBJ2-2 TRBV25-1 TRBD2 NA TGTGCCAGCAGTGCCACTAGCGCTACGAACACCGGGGAGCTGTTTTTT CASSATSATNTGELFF
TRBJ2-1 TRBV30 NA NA TGTGCCTGGAGTGTAGGATCCCTAGGAAATGAGCAGTTCTTC CAWSVGSLGNEQFF
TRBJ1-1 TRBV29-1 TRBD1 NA TGCAGCGTGCGTACAGGGGTGAACACTGAAGCTTTCTTT CSVRTGVNTEAFF
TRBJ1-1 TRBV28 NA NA TGTGCCAGCAGTTCCCCGGGGGGGATGAACACTGAAGCTTTCTTT CASSSPGGMNTEAFF
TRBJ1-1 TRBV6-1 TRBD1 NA TGTGCCAGCAGTGACAGTCGACAGGGGGTCACGGCTTTCTTT CASSDSRQGVTAFF
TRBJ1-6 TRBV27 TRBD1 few TGTGCCAGCAGTCGACCGGACAGGGGTTCACCCCTCCACTTT CASSRPDRGSPLHF
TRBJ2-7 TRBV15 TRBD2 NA TGTGCCACCAGCAGTAGGCTAGCGGGAGGGCCGAGCTACGAGCAGTACTTC CATSSRLAGGPSYEQYF
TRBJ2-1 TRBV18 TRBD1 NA TGTGCCAGCTCAGCCCTGGACAGGATTCGAGCGGACAATGAGCAGTTCTTC CASSALDRIRADNEQFF
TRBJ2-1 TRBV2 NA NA TGTGCCAGTTACTATTTAGCCCTTCGGTTCTTC CASYYLALRFF
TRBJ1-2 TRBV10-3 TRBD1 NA TGTGCCACCAGTCTAGGGGGGACAGGCTATGGCTACACCTTC CATSLGGTGYGYTF
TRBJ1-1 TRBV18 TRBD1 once TGTGCCAGCTCACCTACTCAGGGGGCGAGCACTGAAGCTTTCTTT CASSPTQGASTEAFF
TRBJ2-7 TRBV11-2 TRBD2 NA TGTGCCAGCAGCCGTAAAGGGACTATAGGGATTTACGAGCAGTACTTC CASSRKGTIGIYEQYF
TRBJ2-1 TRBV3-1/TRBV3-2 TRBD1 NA TGTGCCAGCAGCCCGACAGGGTATGTTGGTAGTGAGCAGTTCTTC CASSPTGYVGSEQFF
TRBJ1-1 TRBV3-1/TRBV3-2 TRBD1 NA TGTGCCAGCAGCGTGCGACAGGGGGGCACTGAAGCTTTCTTT CASSVRQGGTEAFF
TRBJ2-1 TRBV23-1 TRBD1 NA TGCGCCAGCAGTCTCAAGCGGGACAGGGGGCTTAATGAGCAGTTCTTC CASSLKRDRGLNEQFF
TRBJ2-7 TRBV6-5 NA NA TGTGCCAGCAGTTACTCGGCGGGCCTCTCCTACGAGCAGTACTTC CASSYSAGLSYEQYF
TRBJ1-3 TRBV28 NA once TGTGCCAGCAGTACCCCTGCGGGGGGGTTGGTGGCCATATATTTT CASSTPAGGLVAIYF
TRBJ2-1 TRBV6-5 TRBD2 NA TGTGCCAGCAGTTACGAGGGTAGCGGGGGGCTCAATGAGCAGTTCTTC CASSYEGSGGLNEQFF
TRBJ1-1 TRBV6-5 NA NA TGTGCCAGCAGCCTAAACCGGTTGAGAGGCACTGAAGCTTTCTTT CASSLNRLRGTEAFF
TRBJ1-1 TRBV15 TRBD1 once TGTGCCACCAGCAGACAACAGGGGACTGAAGCTTTCTTT CATSRQQGTEAFF
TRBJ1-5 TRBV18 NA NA TGTGCCAGCTCGGCGGGGCGCGGGGAGCCCCAGCATTTT CASSAGRGEPQHF
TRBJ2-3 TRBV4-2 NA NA TGTGCCAGCAGCCAACATCTAGAGCGCACAGATACGCAGTATTTT CASSQHLERTDTQYF
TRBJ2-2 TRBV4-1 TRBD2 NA TGCGCCAGCAGCCAAGTTTCGCTAGCGGCCGATCCCACCGGGGAGCTGTTTTTT CASSQVSLAADPTGELFF
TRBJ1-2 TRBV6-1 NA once TGTGCCAGCAGTGAAGCGCGATCTTTTGGCTACACCTTC CASSEARSFGYTF
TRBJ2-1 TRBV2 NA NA TGTGCCAGCAGTGAGCAGGGGAGCTCCTACAATGAGCAGTTCTTC CASSEQGSSYNEQFF
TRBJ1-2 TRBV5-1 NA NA TGCGCCAGCAGCTTGAGCGGGAACAACTATGGCTACACCTTC CASSLSGNNYGYTF
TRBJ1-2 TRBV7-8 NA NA TGTGCCAGCAGCTTAGTGGCAGGGGACTATGGCTACACCTTC CASSLVAGDYGYTF
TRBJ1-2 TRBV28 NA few TGTGCCAGCAGACCTACAGGCACGAACTATGGCTACACCTTC CASRPTGTNYGYTF
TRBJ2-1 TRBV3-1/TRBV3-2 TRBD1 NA TGTGCCAGCAGCCCGGGACAGGGGTTCCTAAGCTCCTACAATGAGCAGTTCTTC CASSPGQGFLSSYNEQFF
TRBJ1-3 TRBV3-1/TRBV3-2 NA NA TGTGCCAGCAGCCAAGATTTTGGCAGGGTGGGTGGAAACACCATATATTTT CASSQDFGRVGGNTIYF
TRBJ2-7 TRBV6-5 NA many TGTGCCACCAGCGCAGGTTACGAGCAGTACTTC CATSAGYEQYF
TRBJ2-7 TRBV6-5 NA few TGTGCCAGCAGAATTAGGGAGAGCTACGAGCAGTACTTC CASRIRESYEQYF
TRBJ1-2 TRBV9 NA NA TGTGCCAGCAGCGTAATCGCTAACTATGGCTACACCTTC CASSVIANYGYTF
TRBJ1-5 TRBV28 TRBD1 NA TGTGCCAGCGCTCCGGGACAGCGAAATCAGCCCCAGCATTTT CASAPGQRNQPQHF
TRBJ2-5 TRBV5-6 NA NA TGTGCCAGCAGCGGCGGGTCCTCACGAGGGGAGACCCAGTACTTC CASSGGSSRGETQYF
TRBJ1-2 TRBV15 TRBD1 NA TGTGCCACCAGCAGAGATTTCAGGGGGGATGGCTACACCTTC CATSRDFRGDGYTF
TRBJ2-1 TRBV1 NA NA TGCACCAGCAGCCAACATTATGGCGGGCCTTACAATGAGCAGTTCTTC CTSSQHYGGPYNEQFF
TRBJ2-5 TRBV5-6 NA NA TGTGCCAGCAGCTACCGAACCCCTCTATTGTCACAAGAGACCCAGTACTTC CASSYRTPLLSQETQYF
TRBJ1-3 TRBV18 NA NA TGTGCCAGCTCACCGTTCGGTCGTTCTGGAAACACCATATATTTT CASSPFGRSGNTIYF
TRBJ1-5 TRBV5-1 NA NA TGCGCCAGCAGCCAGGGCGGCCCCAATCAGCCCCAGCATTTT CASSQGGPNQPQHF
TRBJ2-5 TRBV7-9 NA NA TGTGCCAGCAGCCCTAATATCGGGTTCGGCGAGACCCAGTACTTC CASSPNIGFGETQYF
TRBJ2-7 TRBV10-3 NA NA TGTGCCATCAGTGATTTATGGAGTGCCGAGCAGTACTTC CAISDLWSAEQYF
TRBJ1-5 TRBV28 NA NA TGTGCCAGCAGTTTACGAGGGTGGGGACAGCCCCAGCATTTT CASSLRGWGQPQHF
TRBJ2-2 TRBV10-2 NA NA TGCGCCAGCGCTTTCAGATTTGGGAACACCGGGGAGCTGTTTTTT CASAFRFGNTGELFF
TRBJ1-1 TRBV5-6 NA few TGTGCCAGCAGCCCTGTGCGGGGCCAGGTCGCTGAAGCTTTCTTT CASSPVRGQVAEAFF
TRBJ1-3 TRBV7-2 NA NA TGTGCCAGCAGCGCTCGGGACAACCCTGGAAACACCATATATTTT CASSARDNPGNTIYF
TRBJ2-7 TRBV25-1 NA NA TGTGCCAGCAGTGACGCGTCGTTCTACGAGCAGTACTTC CASSDASFYEQYF
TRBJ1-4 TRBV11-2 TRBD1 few TGTGCCAGCAGCTCCCTGACAGGGGGAACTGAAAAACTGTTTTTT CASSSLTGGTEKLFF
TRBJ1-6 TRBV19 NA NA TGTGCCAGTAGTATTTCACAGGGTGCTTCACCCCTCCACTTT CASSISQGASPLHF
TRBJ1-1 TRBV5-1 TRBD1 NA TGCGCCAGCAGCTTACCCACAGGGGGGCCAGCTTTCTTT CASSLPTGGPAFF